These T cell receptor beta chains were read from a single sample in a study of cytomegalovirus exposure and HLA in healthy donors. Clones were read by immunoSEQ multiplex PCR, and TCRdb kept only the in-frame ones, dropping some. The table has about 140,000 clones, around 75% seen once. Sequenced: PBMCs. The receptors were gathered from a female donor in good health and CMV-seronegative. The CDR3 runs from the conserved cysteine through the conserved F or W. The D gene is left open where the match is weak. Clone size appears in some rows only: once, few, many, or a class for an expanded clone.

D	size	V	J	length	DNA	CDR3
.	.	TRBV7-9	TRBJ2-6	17	TGTGCCAGCAGCTTAGGCTCCAGGGTACCCGGGGCCAACGTCCTGACTTTC	CASSLGSRVPGANVLTF
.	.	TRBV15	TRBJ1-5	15	TGTGCCACCAGCAGAGATAGGGGCAGGGCTCAGCCCCAGCATTTT	CATSRDRGRAQPQHF
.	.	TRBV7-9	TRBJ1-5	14	TGTGCCAGCAGCTTAGCAGGGGAGGGCCAGCCCCAGCATTTT	CASSLAGEGQPQHF
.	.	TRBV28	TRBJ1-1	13	TGTGCCAGCAGGAGCAACGGGAACACTGAAGCTTTCTTT	CASRSNGNTEAFF
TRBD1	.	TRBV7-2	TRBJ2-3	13	TGTGCCAGCCAGCCAGGGGGAACAGATACGCAGTATTTT	CASQPGGTDTQYF
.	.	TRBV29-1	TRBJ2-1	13	TGCAGCGTTGAGAGCCAGGGTTGGGATGAGCAGTTCTTC	CSVESQGWDEQFF
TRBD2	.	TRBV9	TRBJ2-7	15	TGTGCCAGCAGCGTACAGGCTAGCGGGGGGAACGAGCAGTACTTC	CASSVQASGGNEQYF
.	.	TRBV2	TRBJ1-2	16	TGTGCCAGCAGTGAAGAGTTAGACGGGTTTTTCTATGGCTACACCTTC	CASSEELDGFFYGYTF
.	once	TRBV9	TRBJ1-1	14	TGTGCCAGCAGCGTATCCGACATGAACACTGAAGCTTTCTTT	CASSVSDMNTEAFF
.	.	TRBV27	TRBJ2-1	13	TGTGCCAGCAGTTTGGGACAATCCAATGAGCAGTTCTTC	CASSLGQSNEQFF
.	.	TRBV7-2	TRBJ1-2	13	TGTGCCAGCAGCTCTACAGGGATACGGGGGGGGCTCTTC	CASSSTGIRGGLF
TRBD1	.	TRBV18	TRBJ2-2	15	TGTGCCAGCTCACGTCAGGGGGCAAACACCGGGGAGCTGTTTTTT	CASSRQGANTGELFF
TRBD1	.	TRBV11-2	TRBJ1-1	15	TGTGCCAGCAGCCCCCCGACAGGGGGAGTCACTGAAGCTTTCTTT	CASSPPTGGVTEAFF
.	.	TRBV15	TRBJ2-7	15	TGTGCCACCAGCAGAGATTTGAGTTCCCCCTACGAGCAGTACTTC	CATSRDLSSPYEQYF
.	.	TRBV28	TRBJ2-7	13	TGTGCCAGCGGAAAAGGGGAAACCTACGAGCAGTACTTC	CASGKGETYEQYF
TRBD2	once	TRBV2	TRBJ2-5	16	TGTGCCAGCAGTCCCAGTAGCGGGAGACCGGAGAAGACCCAGTACTTC	CASSPSSGRPEKTQYF
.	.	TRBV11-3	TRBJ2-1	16	TGTGCCAGCAGCCCATCCAGGAGGGCGATTAACAATGAGCAGTTCTTC	CASSPSRRAINNEQFF
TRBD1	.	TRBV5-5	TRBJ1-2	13	TGTGCCAGCAGCCCAACAGGGGACTATGGCTACACCTTC	CASSPTGDYGYTF
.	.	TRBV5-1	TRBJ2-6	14	TGCGCCAGCAGCGTGGAGGGAGTTGCCAACGTCCTGACTTTC	CASSVEGVANVLTF
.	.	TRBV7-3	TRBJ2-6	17	TGTGCCAGCAGCCCGACAGGCGTGGGGTCTGGGGCCAACGTCCTGACTTTC	CASSPTGVGSGANVLTF
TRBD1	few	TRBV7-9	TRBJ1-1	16	TGTGCCAGCAGCTTTGCCGGGACAGGGGGTAATGCTGAAGCTTTCTTT	CASSFAGTGGNAEAFF
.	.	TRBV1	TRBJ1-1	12	TGCACCAGCAGGGGCAGCCGGTCTGAAGCTTTCTTT	CTSRGSRSEAFF
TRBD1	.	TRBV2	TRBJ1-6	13	TGTGCCAGCAGTGGACAGGGACTGTCACCCCTCCACTTT	CASSGQGLSPLHF
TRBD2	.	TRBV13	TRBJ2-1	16	TGTGCCAGCAGCCCTACTGGGACTAGCGGGAAGGATGAGCAGTTCTTC	CASSPTGTSGKDEQFF